Below, 24 T cell receptor beta chains from the same sample are listed, as sequenced in a study of T-cell memory formation after mild COVID-19. Using its own MiXCR run on the 5' RACE reads, TCRdb lists one record per CDR3 protein. The top ten clones hold roughly 21% of a sample with a few hundred thousand distinct CDR3 sequences, approximately 22% of them seen once. The sample taken for sequencing was PBMCs or a T cell subset sorted from them (not recorded which). These receptors originate from a man younger than 30 who had mild COVID-19 (a few samples of this study predate the infection). Cell type and time point are not known.

The chain carries TRBV20-1 and TRBJ2-7, with 8 bases that match TRBD1. Losses at the gene ends were 0 bases for V and 2 bases for J; bases not matched to a gene: 6. CDR3 size: 15 residues. Germline CDR1 and CDR2: DFQATT and SNEGSKA (reference sequence). The CDR3 DNA is TGCAGTGCTAGAGATCGGCAGGGGGCCACCTACGAGCAGTACTTC. Amino acids: CSARDRQGATYEQYF.

This chain links TRBV5-1 with TRBJ2-7; 9 bases match TRBD1. With 4 bases clipped from V and 5 bases from J, the junction kept 7 bases outside the gene matches. The CDR3 totals 14 residues. The germline V gene encodes CDR1 SGHRS and CDR2 YFSETQ. The CDR3 loop reads CASSPGQGIDEQYF. The CDR3 nucleotides are TGCGCCAGCAGCCCGGGACAGGGCATCGACGAGCAGTACTTC.

This clonotype was counted a few times. The V gene is TRBV20-1, the J gene TRBJ2-3; 10 bases line up with TRBD2. V dropped 6 bases and J dropped 0; count of bases not matched to a gene: 15. This CDR3 is 18 amino acids long. CDR1 is DFQATT, CDR2 SNEGSKA, per germline (reference sequence). CDR3 DNA: TGCAGTGCCCGGACTAGCGGACAACCTCATACAAGCACAGATACGCAGTATTTT. It translates to CSARTSGQPHTSTDTQYF.

The chain combines TRBV11-2 with TRBJ2-5; D unclear. The CDR3 covers 14 residues. With 4 bases removed from V and 3 bases from J, the gap between germline ends came to 12 bases. CDR1 is SGHAT and CDR2 is FQNNGV in the germline V gene. CDR3 protein: CASSSNGPEETQYF. CDR3 DNA: TGTGCCAGCAGCTCCAACGGGCCAGAAGAGACCCAGTACTTC.

The chain has TRBV20-1 and TRBJ1-5, with D possibly matching TRBD1 (5 bases). This CDR3 region has 12 residues. Per the germline V gene, CDR1 is DFQATT and CDR2 is SNEGSKA (reference sequence). Trimming removed 6 bases from V and 8 bases from J, with 14 bases in between. The DNA for the CDR3 is TGCAGTGCGCCGAGACAGAATAAGCCCCAGCATTTT. Its translation: CSAPRQNKPQHF.

This clonotype was detected ten times or more. This chain links TRBV4-3 with TRBJ1-3; 11 bases fit TRBD1. Per the germline V gene, CDR1 is LGHNA and CDR2 is YSLEER. Trimming took 3 bases from V and 7 from J; bases not matched to a gene: 2. The length of the CDR3 is 14 residues. The CDR3 sequence: CASSQDRGLNTIYF. The CDR3 coding sequence is TGCGCCAGCAGCCAGGACAGGGGGCTTAACACCATATATTTT.

This clonotype was detected only a few times. The chain joins TRBV7-9 to TRBJ2-7, with D possibly TRBD2 on 5 matching bases. Trimming stripped 0 bases from V and 3 bases from J, with 6 bases between. The CDR3 is 13 residues long. Germline V gene data show CDR1 as SEHNR and CDR2 as FQNEAQ (reference sequence). CDR3 residues: CASSLAGLYEQYF. As DNA, the CDR3 is TGTGCCAGCAGCTTAGCCGGACTCTACGAGCAGTACTTC.

Only a few counts were recorded for this clonotype. The chain employs TRBV6-2 or TRBV6-3 and TRBJ2-7; D gene ambiguous. Between the trimmed V and J ends, which lost 4 bases and 5 bases, there was a span of 9 bases. The germline CDR1 and CDR2 sequences are MNHEY and SVGEGT. There are 12 residues in the CDR3. CDR3 DNA: TGTGCCAGCAGTTCCCCCTATGACGAGCAGTACTTC. It is translated as CASSSPYDEQYF.

In its sample, this clonotype was seen a few times. V is TRBV20-1 and J is TRBJ2-3, with TRBD1 matching over 9 bases. The CDR3 extends over 17 amino acids. Germline trimming cut 5 bases from V and 4 bases from J; bases unmatched to any gene: 16. Looked up from germline, CDR1 is DFQATT and CDR2 is SNEGSKA (reference sequence). This chain's CDR3 is CSADPLQGANYADTQYF. As DNA, the CDR3 is TGCAGTGCTGATCCCCTACAGGGGGCTAACTACGCAGATACGCAGTATTTT.

The CDR3 sequence: CASSWGRDRQFF. The CDR3 coding sequence is TGTGCCAGCAGCTGGGGGCGGGACCGGCAGTTCTTC. This chain links TRBV7-2 with TRBJ2-1; D may be TRBD1 or TRBD2 (6 bases each). V dropped 4 bases and J dropped 12 bases, with 13 bases sitting between them. CDR3 size: 12 residues. In germline, CDR1 is SGHTA, CDR2 FQGNSA.

V usage is TRBV12-3 or TRBV12-4 and J usage is TRBJ2-5; no definite D call. This CDR3 is built from 13 residues. The V end was cut by 0 bases, the J end by 5 bases, with 7 bases between. The chain's CDR3 is CASSLAAFETQYF. In nucleotides, the CDR3 is TGTGCCAGCAGTTTAGCAGCGTTTGAGACCCAGTACTTC.

J is TRBJ2-5 and V is TRBV6-5; 8 nucleotides match TRBD2. The CDR3 is 15 amino acids. Germline trimming cut 6 bases from V and 4 bases from J; bases unmatched to any gene: 10. Per the germline V gene, CDR1 is MNHEY and CDR2 is SVGAGI. CDR3 amino acids: CASSNPSGRAETQYF. The CDR3 bases are TGTGCCAGCAGCAACCCTAGCGGGCGCGCAGAGACCCAGTACTTC.

In nucleotides, the CDR3 is TGCAGTGCCAGGAGGTCAACCGGGACAGGGCTCCAGCCCCAGCATTTT. Translating it yields CSARRSTGTGLQPQHF. V and J are TRBV20-1 and TRBJ1-5; 9 bases map to TRBD1. The CDR3 covers 16 residues. The germline V gene encodes CDR1 DFQATT and CDR2 SNEGSKA (reference sequence). J was trimmed by 7 bases and V by 6 bases; bases with no gene match: 16.

In its sample, this clonotype was seen a few times. This rearrangement joins TRBV21-1 to TRBJ2-6. TRBV21-1 is deemed a pseudogene. CDR3 size: 15 residues. In DNA, the CDR3 is TGTGCCAGCAGGCGACGGTGCTCTGGGGCCAACGTCCTGACTTTC. Encoded protein: CASRRRCSGANVLTF.

The V call is TRBV27, the J call TRBJ2-1; 12 bases are a match to TRBD2. The CDR3 is 14 amino acids. The germline gives CDR1 MNHEY, CDR2 SMNVEV (reference sequence). The V segment lost 7 bases and the J segment 2 bases; nucleotides outside the gene matches: 0. This CDR3 reads CASTSGGAYNEQFF. CDR3 nucleotide sequence: TGTGCCAGCACTAGCGGGGGGGCCTACAATGAGCAGTTCTTC.

This clonotype was counted at least ten times. The chain has TRBV5-1 and TRBJ2-2; 9 bases are a match to TRBD1. The CDR3 extends over 16 amino acids. Germline CDR1 and CDR2: SGHRS and YFSETQ. The J segment lost 0 bases and the V segment lost 6 bases, leaving 6 bases of the junction unmatched. DNA of the CDR3: TGCGCCAGCACCCCGGGACAGGGCGCGAACACCGGGGAGCTGTTTTTT. Its protein is CASTPGQGANTGELFF.

This clonotype turned up a few times. This sequence joins TRBV6-5 and TRBJ1-6; possible D gene TRBD1, 6 bases. This CDR3 contains 16 residues. CDR1 is MNHEY, CDR2 SVGAGI, per germline. V lost 3 bases, J lost 7 bases, and 16 bases lay in between. CDR3 sequence (DNA): TGTGCCAGCAGTTATGTGGGGGGCGGCCCGAATTCACCCCTCCACTTT. It codes for CASSYVGGGPNSPLHF.

The V call is TRBV7-3, the J call TRBJ1-1, with D unresolved. This CDR3 comprises 13 residues. Germline-derived CDR1 and CDR2 are SGHTA and FQGTGA. Trimming pared 5 bases from V and 1 base from J, leaving 8 bases between. In nucleotides, the CDR3 is TGTGCCAGCAGCCCGTTGGAGAACACTGAAGCTTTCTTT. Translation gives CASSPLENTEAFF. The whole variable domain, remainder taken from reference TRBV7-3 and TRBJ1-1, is GAGVSQTPSNKVTEKGKYVELRCDPISGHTALYWYRQSLGQGPEFLIYFQGTGAADDSGLPNDRFFAVRPEGSVSTLKIQRTERGDSAVYLCASSPLENTEAFFGQGTRLTVV.

The CDR3 reads CASSLEGFSFFSGANVLTF. CDR3 DNA sequence: TGTGCCAGCAGCTTAGAAGGATTCAGTTTCTTCTCTGGGGCCAACGTCCTGACTTTC. The V gene is TRBV11-2, the J gene TRBJ2-6; D remains ambiguous. The CDR3 covers 19 residues. Trimming shortened V by 0 bases and J by 0 bases, and 15 bases separated the two germline ends. Germline V gives CDR1 SGHAT, CDR2 FQNNGV.

This clonotype was seen only a few times. The gene calls are TRBV6-5 and TRBJ1-2; unclear D gene. CDR1 is MNHEY, CDR2 SVGAGI, per germline. The CDR3 is 11 residues long. Trimming stripped 8 bases from V and 5 bases from J, with 9 bases between. CDR3 nucleotides: TGTGCCAGCTTGGCGCCTTATGGCTACACCTTC. This sequence encodes CASLAPYGYTF.

This clonotype was recorded a few times. The DNA of the CDR3 is TGTGCCACCAGTCCTGGTCCAGCCGGCAATGAGCAGTTCTTC. This gives the protein CATSPGPAGNEQFF. This chain connects TRBV24-1 to TRBJ2-1, with D unclear. V lost 6 bases and J 6 bases, leaving 14 bases between the germline ends. This CDR3 spans 14 amino acids. Germline V CDR1 and CDR2: KGHDR, SFDVKD.

A few counts support this clonotype. CDR3 protein: CASSPDRGTEQYV. The CDR3 bases are TGTGCCAGCAGCCCCGACAGGGGGACCGAGCAGTACGTC. The rearrangement links TRBV2 to TRBJ2-7; 9 nucleotides line up with TRBD1. The CDR3 has 13 amino acids. CDR1 and CDR2 (germline): SNHLY, FYNNEI. V trimming: 6 bases; J trimming: 6 bases; junction bases outside the gene matches: 6.

This sequence joins TRBV7-9 and TRBJ2-1; D might be TRBD2 (5 bases). With 7 bases removed from V and 5 bases from J, the gap between germline ends came to 12 bases. CDR3 length: 13 residues. Germline lookup yields CDR1 SEHNR and CDR2 FQNEAQ (reference sequence). The CDR3, as DNA: TGTGCCAGCACCCTCCGGGGAGACAATGAGCAGTTCTTC. Its protein is CASTLRGDNEQFF.

The V and J genes are TRBV20-1 and TRBJ1-1; no reliable D call. The germline CDR1 and CDR2 sequences are DFQATT and SNEGSKA (reference sequence). This CDR3 has 12 residues. Trimming removed 6 bases at V and 8 bases at J, with 16 bases between. CDR3 amino acids: CSARLGEREAFF. The CDR3 region has the DNA TGCAGTGCCCGGCTCGGGGAGAGGGAAGCTTTCTTT.